This is a list of T cell receptor beta chains from one sample in a study of blood T cell repertoires in COVID-19. Data came from immunoSEQ multiplex PCR; TCRdb stores just in-frame clones and leaves some out. The repertoire includes 120,000 to 150,000 clones, approximately 80% of them detected once, and roughly two fifths sits in the top ten. Material: peripheral blood. The receptors originated from a human donor in a cohort sampled during active COVID-19. Each CDR3 is given with its conserved first and last residue. Fields, in order: D gene, J gene, V gene, CDR3 DNA, CDR3 protein. D genes are given only for firm matches.

NA TRBJ1-1 TRBV10-3 TGTGCCATCAGTGAGTCGGGCAGGTCGAGTGAAGCTTTCTTT CAISESGRSSEAFF
NA TRBJ2-2 TRBV7-9 TGTGCCAGCAGCTTATCTACAGGGCAAAAATCCGGGGAGCTGTTTTTT CASSLSTGQKSGELFF
TRBD1 TRBJ2-5 TRBV7-8 TGTGCCAGCAGCTCGTTGGGACAGGTCAAGGGGGAGACCCAGTACTTC CASSSLGQVKGETQYF
TRBD1 TRBJ2-7 TRBV11-1 TGTGCCAGCAGCACTGGGACAGGGGCCTACGAGCAGTACTTC CASSTGTGAYEQYF
NA TRBJ1-5 TRBV5-1 TGCGCCAGCAGCTTCACAGGGCTAGATGAGCCCCAGCATTTT CASSFTGLDEPQHF
TRBD2 TRBJ2-5 TRBV19 TGTGCCAGTAGTATGTTCGCTAGCGGGGGCCAAGAGACCCAGTACTTC CASSMFASGGQETQYF
NA TRBJ1-4 TRBV28 TGTGCCAGCAGCCCTCCCGTTCGGCCGGGAAAACTGTTTTTT CASSPPVRPGKLFF
TRBD1 TRBJ1-2 TRBV5-4 TGTGCCAGCAGCTTGGGGGACAGGGCCTATGGCTACACCTTC CASSLGDRAYGYTF
NA TRBJ1-5 TRBV7-9 TGTGCCAGCAGCCCCCTGCAATGGGGGCTCGGGCAGCCCCAGCATTTT CASSPLQWGLGQPQHF
TRBD1 TRBJ1-1 TRBV30 TGTGCGTTAACAGGGGGCCCTGAAGCTTTCTTT CALTGGPEAFF
TRBD1 TRBJ2-1 TRBV7-2 TGTGCCAGCAGCTCGCCGGGACAGAGAATTTACAATGAGCAGTTCTTC CASSSPGQRIYNEQFF
TRBD1 TRBJ1-1 TRBV19 TGTGCCAGTAGTCCCCGGGACAGCCGAGACACTGAAGCTTTCTTT CASSPRDSRDTEAFF
NA TRBJ1-2 TRBV11-3 TGTGCCAGCAGCTTAGGGGCTCGGACAGCCCTCTATGGCTACACCTTC CASSLGARTALYGYTF
NA TRBJ2-7 TRBV30 TGTGCCCGTCGGACAGAGAGCTCCTACGAGCAGTACTTC CARRTESSYEQYF
NA TRBJ2-5 TRBV6-5 TGTGCCAGCAGTTCGCCCCTCCACCGGGAGACCCAGTACTTC CASSSPLHRETQYF
NA TRBJ1-6 TRBV5-4 TGTGCCAGCAAGAGAAGTAATTCACCCCTCCACTTT CASKRSNSPLHF
NA TRBJ2-3 TRBV2 TGTGCCAGCAGTAGTAGCAGGGGCACAGATACGCAGTATTTT CASSSSRGTDTQYF
TRBD2 TRBJ2-1 TRBV4-1 TGCGCCAGCAGCCTAGGACTAGCGGGGGGGTACCACAATGAGCAGTTCTTC CASSLGLAGGYHNEQFF
NA TRBJ2-7 TRBV21-1 TGTGCCAGCAGCAATAAAATATCCCTGCGGTCACAGGTTCCATTACTCTACGAGCAGTACTTC CASSNKISLRSQVPLLYEQYF